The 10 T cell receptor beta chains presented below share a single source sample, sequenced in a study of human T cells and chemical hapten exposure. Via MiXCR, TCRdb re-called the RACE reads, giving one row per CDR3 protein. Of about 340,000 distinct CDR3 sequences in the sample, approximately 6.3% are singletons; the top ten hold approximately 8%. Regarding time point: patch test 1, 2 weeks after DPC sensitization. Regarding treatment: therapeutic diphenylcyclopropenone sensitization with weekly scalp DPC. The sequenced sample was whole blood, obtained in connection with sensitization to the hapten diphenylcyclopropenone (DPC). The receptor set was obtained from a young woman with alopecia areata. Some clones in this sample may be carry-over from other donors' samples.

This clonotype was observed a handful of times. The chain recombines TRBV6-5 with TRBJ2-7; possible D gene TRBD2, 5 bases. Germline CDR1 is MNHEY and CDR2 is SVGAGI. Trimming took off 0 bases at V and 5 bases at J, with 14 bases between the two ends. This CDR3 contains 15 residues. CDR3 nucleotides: TGTGCCAGCAGTTACTCTCCCGGCGAGGGCCACGAGCAGTACTTC. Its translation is CASSYSPGEGHEQYF.

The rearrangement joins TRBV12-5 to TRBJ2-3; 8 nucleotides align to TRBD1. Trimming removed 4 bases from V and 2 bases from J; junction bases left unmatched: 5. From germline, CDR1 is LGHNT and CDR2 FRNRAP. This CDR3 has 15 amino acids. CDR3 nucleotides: TGTGCTAGTGGTTCGGACAGGGATTACACAGATACGCAGTATTTT. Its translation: CASGSDRDYTDTQYF. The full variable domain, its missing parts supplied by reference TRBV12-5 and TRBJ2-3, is DARVTQTPRHKVTEMGQEVTMRCQPILGHNTVFWYRQTMMQGLELLAYFRNRAPLDDSGMPKDRFSAEMPDATLATLKIQPSEPRDSAVYFCASGSDRDYTDTQYFGPGTRLTVL.

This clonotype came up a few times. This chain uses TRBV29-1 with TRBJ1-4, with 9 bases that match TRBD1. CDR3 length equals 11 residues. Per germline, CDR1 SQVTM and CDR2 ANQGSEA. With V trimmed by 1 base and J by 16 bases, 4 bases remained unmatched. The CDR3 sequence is CSVEGDRGKFF. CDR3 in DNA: TGCAGCGTTGAAGGAGACAGGGGGAAGTTTTTT. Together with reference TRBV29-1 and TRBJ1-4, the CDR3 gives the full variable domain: SAVISQKPSRDICQRGTSLTIQCQVDSQVTMMFWYRQQPGQSLTLIATANQGSEATYESGFVIDKFPISRPNLTFSTLTVSNMSPEDSSIYLCSVEGDRGKFFGSGTQLSVL.

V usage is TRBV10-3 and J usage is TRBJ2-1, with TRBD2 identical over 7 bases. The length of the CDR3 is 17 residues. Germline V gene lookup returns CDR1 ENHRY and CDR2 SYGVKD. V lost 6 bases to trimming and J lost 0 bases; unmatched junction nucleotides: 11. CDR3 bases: TGTGCCATCAGCGCCCCGGGACTACTTAGCTCCTACAATGAGCAGTTCTTC. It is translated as CAISAPGLLSSYNEQFF.

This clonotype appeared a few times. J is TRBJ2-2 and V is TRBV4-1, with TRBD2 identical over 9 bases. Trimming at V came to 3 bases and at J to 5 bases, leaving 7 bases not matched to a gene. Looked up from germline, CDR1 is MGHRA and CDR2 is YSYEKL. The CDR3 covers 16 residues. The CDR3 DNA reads TGCGCCAGCAGCCACCCTATAGCGGGGGAGACCGGGGAGCTGTTTTTT. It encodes CASSHPIAGETGELFF.

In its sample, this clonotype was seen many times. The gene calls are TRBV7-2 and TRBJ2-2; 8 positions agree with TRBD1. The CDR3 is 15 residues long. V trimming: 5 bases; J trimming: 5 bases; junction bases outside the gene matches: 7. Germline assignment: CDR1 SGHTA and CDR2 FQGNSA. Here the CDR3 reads CASSPRGRGTGELFF. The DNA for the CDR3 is TGTGCCAGCAGCCCCAGGGGGCGAGGGACCGGGGAGCTGTTTTTT.

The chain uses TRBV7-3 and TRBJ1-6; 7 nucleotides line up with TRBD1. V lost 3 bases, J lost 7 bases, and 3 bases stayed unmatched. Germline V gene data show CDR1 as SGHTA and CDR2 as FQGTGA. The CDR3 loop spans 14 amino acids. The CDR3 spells CASSLGQRNSPLHF. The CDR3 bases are TGTGCCAGCAGCTTGGGACAGCGCAATTCACCCCTCCACTTT.

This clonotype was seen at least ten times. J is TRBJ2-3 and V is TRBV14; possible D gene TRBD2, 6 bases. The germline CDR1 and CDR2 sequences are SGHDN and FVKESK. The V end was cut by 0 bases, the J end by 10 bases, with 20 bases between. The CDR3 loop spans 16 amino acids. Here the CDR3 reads CASSQDNWPSVYPQYF. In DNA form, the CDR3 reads TGTGCCAGCAGCCAAGATAACTGGCCTAGCGTTTATCCGCAGTATTTT.

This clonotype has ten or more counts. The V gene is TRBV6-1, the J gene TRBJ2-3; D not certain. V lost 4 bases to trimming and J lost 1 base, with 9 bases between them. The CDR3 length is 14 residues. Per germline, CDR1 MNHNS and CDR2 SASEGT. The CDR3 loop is CASSVNTRTDTQYF. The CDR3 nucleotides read TGTGCCAGCAGTGTTAATACCCGCACAGATACGCAGTATTTT.

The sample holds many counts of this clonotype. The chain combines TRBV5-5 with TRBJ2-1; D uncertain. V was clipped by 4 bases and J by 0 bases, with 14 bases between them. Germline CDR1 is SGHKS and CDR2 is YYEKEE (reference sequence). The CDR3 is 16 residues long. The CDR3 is CASSPSLESSYNEQFF. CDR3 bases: TGTGCCAGCAGCCCGAGTCTCGAAAGCTCCTACAATGAGCAGTTCTTC.